The rows below give T cell receptor beta chains drawn from one sample of a study of graft-versus-host responses after intestinal transplantation. Assay: immunoSEQ multiplex PCR; the TCRdb copy retains only in-frame clones and omits some. This sample has about 88,000 clones, with 75% to 95% found just once. These receptors lack a known antigen. The sequencing used unstimulated CD4+ T cells sorted from spleen or lymph node cells, collected before transplant. The receptors derive from a human donor who was the organ donor for an intestinal transplant. CDR3s include the opening cysteine and the closing phenylalanine or tryptophan. D genes are given only for firm matches. Size values are once, few and many counts, or a class for expanded clones, and some rows have none.

V gene	J gene	D gene	clone size	CDR3 protein	CDR3 DNA
TRBV10-3	TRBJ2-1	TRBD2	-	CAMSASGMSYNEQFF	TGTGCCATGTCCGCTAGCGGGATGTCCTACAATGAGCAGTTCTTC
TRBV27	TRBJ2-1	-	-	CASSLETRNNEQFF	TGTGCCAGCAGTTTAGAGACTAGGAACAATGAGCAGTTCTTC
TRBV6-5	TRBJ2-3	TRBD1	-	CASRQDHRGHWYF	TGTGCCAGCAGGCAGGATCACAGGGGGCACTGGTATTTT
TRBV9	TRBJ2-1	-	-	CASSGRSDNEQFF	TGTGCCAGCAGCGGGAGATCCGACAATGAGCAGTTCTTC
TRBV2	TRBJ1-5	-	-	CASTSGGFPNQPQHF	TGTGCCAGCACGAGCGGGGGGTTCCCTAATCAGCCCCAGCATTTT
TRBV5-1	TRBJ2-5	TRBD1	-	CASSAGTDETQYF	TGCGCCAGCAGCGCCGGGACAGACGAGACCCAGTACTTC
TRBV19	TRBJ2-7	-	-	CASSIASSGYYEQYF	TGTGCCAGTAGTATAGCGAGTAGCGGATACTACGAGCAGTACTTC
TRBV2	TRBJ1-2	-	-	CASTSLGGLHQYGYTF	TGTGCCAGCACCTCACTCGGGGGTCTGCATCAATATGGCTACACCTTC
TRBV18	TRBJ1-3	TRBD1	once	CASSLGQGVGNTIYF	TGTGCCAGCTCACTTGGACAGGGCGTGGGTAACACCATATATTTT
TRBV28	TRBJ1-2	TRBD1	-	CASSPLDRAGGYTF	TGTGCCAGCAGTCCTCTGGACAGGGCGGGGGGCTACACCTTC
TRBV9	TRBJ1-3	-	-	CASSPTGLSGNTIYF	TGTGCCAGCAGCCCCACAGGCCTCTCTGGAAACACCATATATTTT
TRBV5-1	TRBJ1-3	-	-	CASSPGSGHVSGNTIYF	TGCGCCAGCAGCCCGGGTTCGGGACACGTCTCTGGAAACACCATATATTTT
TRBV18	TRBJ2-1	TRBD1	-	CASSPYGTESNEQFF	TGTGCCAGCTCTCCTTACGGGACAGAAAGCAATGAGCAGTTCTTC
TRBV5-1	TRBJ2-7	-	-	CASSLAVSGSINEQYF	TGCGCCAGCAGCTTGGCAGTCTCCGGGAGCATCAACGAGCAGTACTTC
TRBV28	TRBJ2-7	-	-	CASSPPTVEQYF	TGTGCCAGCAGTCCCCCTACGGTCGAGCAGTACTTC
TRBV10-3	TRBJ2-5	-	-	CATFEREETQYF	TGTGCCACCTTTGAAAGAGAAGAGACCCAGTACTTC
TRBV9	TRBJ2-7	-	-	CASSPDTSQGSYEQYF	TGTGCCAGCAGCCCAGACACGAGTCAGGGAAGCTACGAGCAGTACTTC
TRBV6-1	TRBJ2-5	-	-	CASSQGGLQETQYF	TGTGCCAGCAGTCAGGGGGGCCTCCAAGAGACCCAGTACTTC
TRBV11-2	TRBJ2-3	TRBD1	-	CASRTGALGSDTQYF	TGTGCCAGCAGAACAGGGGCACTGGGGTCAGATACGCAGTATTTT
TRBV10-1	TRBJ2-1	-	-	CASSRDFLGNEQFF	TGCGCCAGCAGCCGGGACTTCCTGGGAAATGAGCAGTTCTTC
TRBV18	TRBJ2-1	TRBD2	-	CASSASGGTNYNEQFF	TGTGCCAGCTCAGCTAGCGGGGGGACAAACTACAATGAGCAGTTCTTC
TRBV30	TRBJ1-1	-	-	CAAKSYLGVMNTEAFF	TGTGCCGCAAAGTCTTACTTAGGGGTGATGAACACTGAAGCTTTCTTT
TRBV20-1	TRBJ2-7	-	-	CSARSSYEQYF	TGCAGTGCTAGGTCTTCCTACGAGCAGTACTTC
TRBV13	TRBJ2-7	-	-	CASSTGTTYEQYF	TGTGCCAGCAGCACCGGGACAACCTACGAGCAGTACTTC
TRBV19	TRBJ1-2	-	-	CASSIERGPSYGYTF	TGTGCCAGTAGTATAGAAAGAGGTCCTTCCTATGGCTACACCTTC
TRBV5-1	TRBJ1-1	-	-	CASSLAQGNTEAFF	TGCGCCAGCAGCTTGGCCCAGGGGAACACTGAAGCTTTCTTT
TRBV25-1	TRBJ2-7	-	few	CASSASGGPYEQYF	TGTGCCAGCAGTGCCTCGGGGGGCCCCTACGAGCAGTACTTC
TRBV30	TRBJ1-2	TRBD1	-	CAWTRDRGLYGYTF	TGTGCCTGGACCAGGGACAGGGGGCTGTATGGCTACACCTTC
TRBV4-1	TRBJ1-4	-	-	CASSLAANEKLFF	TGCGCCAGCAGCCTCGCGGCTAATGAAAAACTGTTTTTT
TRBV30	TRBJ2-7	-	-	CAWTGGYEQYF	TGTGCCTGGACAGGGGGGTACGAGCAGTACTTC
TRBV5-8	TRBJ2-1	-	-	CASSLSRRYNEQFF	TGTGCCAGCAGCTTGTCGAGGCGGTACAATGAGCAGTTCTTC